The present T cell receptor (beta chain) was sequenced within a study of cytomegalovirus exposure and HLA in healthy donors (dated by TCRdb to the late 2010s). Study-wide context: According to an earlier analysis of several hundred of the donors, about 179 million T cells yielded 117 million unique TCR beta sequences and about 300 Gb of sequence data. Rather than using new phenotypic data, the later analysis identified candidate immune exposures from TCR beta sequences and from how often those sequences occurred across donors. In a later genetic analysis, genome-wide SNP genotypes for about 55% of the roughly 700 donors were used, and that subset was treated as a discovery cohort. Both class I and class II loci were covered by HLA typing, at four-digit resolution. Approximately 330 gigabases of sequencing data and approximately 92 million unique TCR sequences made up an early release that covered several hundred HLA-typed donors. Typing coverage differed by locus: A, B, C, DRB1 and DQB1 were typed in roughly 620-640 donors, DQA1 in roughly 500, DPA1 in approximately 600, and DPB1 in 450 to 490. A later analysis re-examined previously published TCR beta repertoires from hundreds of donors and added high-resolution HLA genotyping to investigate patterns of TCR occurrence. To predict cytomegalovirus infection status, the study combined high-throughput TCR immunosequencing, statistical association of individual TCRs with disease status, and machine learning. About 5 DR-DQ haplotypes were handled as single units for association and clustering, since linkage in the cohort was strong. Every repertoire in the discovery cohort had been generated on one and the same sequencing platform. In addition to the first cohort of 666 subjects, a separate validation cohort of 130 or so different subjects was used. To decide whether each TCR beta V gene segment behaved as functional or pseudogenic, an earlier analysis of 587 of the donors relied on high-throughput TCR beta sequencing. The study was designed to test whether signatures of past pathogen exposure could be identified by cataloging public T cell receptors. Of the 350 to 450 genotyped donors, over 80% were placed in the genetic ancestry cluster associated with self-reported Caucasian donors. Among some 410 genotyped donors of the cohort, an average of 235,054 unique TCR beta nucleotide sequences were sequenced per donor, about a sixth of them non-productive. Donor age, sex, ethnicity and CMV serostatus were compiled together with the repertoire data. The T cell repertoires of roughly 660 subjects were profiled by immunosequencing and related to cytomegalovirus serostatus. Study-wide conclusions, independent of this receptor: The cohort was sequenced for TCR beta chains only, and without alpha or paired-chain data the features that could be detected were limited. In a later analysis, several top co-occurrence clusters were reported to appear linked to parvovirus B19, influenza, CMV and Epstein-Barr virus. The only immune exposure information available for the cohort was CMV serostatus. Three of the identified cytomegalovirus-associated TCR beta chains were confirmed in vitro to be specific for cytomegalovirus antigens. According to the authors, the approach could potentially be generalized to other disease states and immunological phenotypes. In a later analysis, TCR association rates were found to vary across HLA loci, with the most associated TCRs seen for DRB1 alleles and the fewest for HLA-C alleles. Because counts were too low, approximately 15 rarely observed V segments, including chromosome 9 orphons, were excluded from the earlier analysis of several hundred of the donors. Compared with equally common non-associated chains, HLA-associated TCR beta chains in a later analysis were more clonally expanded and had lower generation probabilities. A further reported finding was that TCR beta sequences accurately predicted the HLA-A and HLA-B alleles for most subjects in the first cohort. In a later genetic analysis, fewer N-insertions in productive TCRs were reported among donors in an Asian-associated ancestry cluster than the roughly 700-donor mean. The classifier was reported to diagnose cytomegalovirus status with high specificity and sensitivity in both the original and validation cohorts. The sequencing pipeline was judged likely to have produced a cluster of highly shared sequence variants as a technical artifact. Correlated functional status among segregating V segments might reflect linkage disequilibrium, but an unknown experimental factor could not be ruled out. In a later analysis, most CMV-associated TCR beta chains were found to appear HLA-restricted, with HLA associations seemingly driven largely by CMV exposure. In a later analysis, some 17,000 TCR beta sequences were associated with specific HLA alleles at a false discovery rate of 0.05. HLA typing was unavailable for some donors at each locus, so association tests used only the typed subset. Some IMGT-functional V segments, including TRBV6-2 and TRBV6-3, could not be told apart with the 87-base-pair reads, so those segments were excluded. Across donors, most TCR sequences were observed very rarely, whereas some public TCRs were present in many individuals. In an earlier analysis of roughly 500 of the donors, most TCR beta V segments appeared in productive rearrangements about 87% or about 30% of the time, broadly matching IMGT annotations. A total of 164 TCR beta chains were listed by the study as associated with cytomegalovirus. The presence/absence analyses assumed that sequencing depth was roughly uniform across donors, and that assumption may not be true. Assigning TCR associations to individual alleles was difficult when HLA alleles, especially DR and DQ, strongly co-occurred. An association between a missense DCLRE1C variant and V-gene and J-gene trimming of TCR beta chains was found in a later genetic analysis and replicated in an independent cohort.

Receptors were amplified or captured by the immunoSEQ multiplex PCR assay. For the multiplex PCR, a mixture combining 60 forward primers for TCR Vbeta segments and 13 reverse primers for TCR Jbeta segments was used. A multiplex PCR assay on genomic DNA amplified the CDR3 region of rearranged TCR beta genes. The amplified TCR beta libraries were sequenced on the Illumina HiSeq System as 87-base-pair reads. Per the source publication's procedure: In a later analysis, tens of millions of unique TCR beta chains were counted across the roughly 670 repertoires, and about 10 million of these chains were shared by at least two donors. Raw reads were error-corrected and collapsed into unique sequences by a nearest-neighbor algorithm in which closely related sequences were merged to remove PCR and sequencing errors. CDR3 sequences were aligned to IMGT reference sequences to assign V, D and J gene segments. For a sequence to be retained, a match of at least six nucleotides to both a V gene segment and a J gene segment was required. A rearrangement was called productive if the CDR3 had no stop codons and remained in frame with V and J, and every other rearrangement was called non-productive. CDR3 was defined according to IMGT convention as the region running from the second conserved V-encoded cysteine to the conserved J-encoded phenylalanine. Sequences without an unambiguous match to a single V gene segment were excluded from the earlier analysis of over 500 of the donors. An earlier analysis of around 600 of the donors classified V segments as functional when productive rearrangements were above 56.7% and as segregating when the standard deviation between donors was above 5%. A statistical classification framework was developed to diagnose cytomegalovirus status using the catalog of TCR beta chain sequences. In a later analysis, V and J genes were assigned by comparing TCR nucleotide sequences against IMGT/GENE-DB human TR gene sequences. The TCRdist pipeline was used in a later analysis to assign CDR3 sequences and most-parsimonious VDJ recombination scenarios. A later analysis defined each TCR beta chain by its CDR3 amino acid sequence plus V-gene family, and excluded reads lacking a unique V-gene family. As a way to deal with suspected cross-contamination and a sequencing artifact, a later analysis dropped 500 to 700 nucleotide sequences that were highly shared and had low generation probability. For each public chain, a later analysis derived a clonal expansion index from normalized ranks of inferred template counts within each repertoire. In a later analysis, generation probabilities were computed using a VDJ recombination model fitted to out-of-frame rearrangements, and the results were checked against IGoR. A later analysis scored TCR-TCR, TCR-HLA and TCR-CMV co-occurrence with hypergeometric tests, applying a repertoire-size bias correction to TCR pairs. To estimate false discovery rates, a later analysis permuted the HLA or CMV assignments 20 times. A later analysis grouped co-occurring TCRs with DBSCAN, adding TCRdist sequence similarity when clustering within HLA-allele-positive subsets. Co-occurrence clustering excluded repertoires with fewer than 30,000 or more than 120,000 public chains, plus five with anomalous nucleotide sharing. TCRdb's version of the immuneACCESS table is confined to in-frame rearrangements and falls short of the full clone set. An unresolved V gene accounts for under half of the shortfall where checked; the remainder is of unknown origin. V, J and clone size reflect that table, while D and trimming were determined from the DNA. In this sample the table shows around 100,000 clones, 82% of which occur a single time. The top ten clones comprise 2.5% of the sample.

According to the germline V gene, CDR1 reads MDHEN and CDR2 reads SYDVKM. V and J are truncated by 1 base and 2 bases respectively, leaving an intervening sequence of 5 bases. Taken from cysteine to phenylalanine, the CDR3 has 14 residues. Only the CDR3 DNA is retained, 42 bases long and in frame from the first base. As for this clone: Its antigen is unknown. The sample holds no much larger clone one base away, and base qualities are not on file.

The cohort consisted of some 730 healthy bone marrow donors. At the time of sampling, every cohort member was nominally healthy, though immune exposures that went unrecorded were likely present. The donor tested CMV seronegative and was one of the 352 seronegative cohort members. A peripheral blood sample was provided by each donor, and peripheral blood mononuclear cells were used for TCR beta sequencing. Genomic DNA extraction from the blood cell samples was performed with the Qiagen DNeasy Blood Extraction Kit. The sequence links TRBV28 to TRBJ2-2; the D gene is unclear. The sequence was obtained from a woman between 18 and 29 years old in good health and CMV-seronegative. The sample consisted of PBMCs. The nucleotides are TGTGCCAGCAGTTTATACAGTAACACCGGGGAGCTGTTTTTT. Protein translation: CASSLYSNTGELFF. With all but the CDR3 taken from the reference TRBV28 and TRBJ2-2 genes, the full variable domain is: DVKVTQSSRYLVKRTGEKVFLECVQDMDHENMFWYRQDPGLGLRLIYFSYDVKMKEKGDIPEGYSVSREKKERFSLILESASTNQTSMYLCASSLYSNTGELFFGEGSRLTVL.